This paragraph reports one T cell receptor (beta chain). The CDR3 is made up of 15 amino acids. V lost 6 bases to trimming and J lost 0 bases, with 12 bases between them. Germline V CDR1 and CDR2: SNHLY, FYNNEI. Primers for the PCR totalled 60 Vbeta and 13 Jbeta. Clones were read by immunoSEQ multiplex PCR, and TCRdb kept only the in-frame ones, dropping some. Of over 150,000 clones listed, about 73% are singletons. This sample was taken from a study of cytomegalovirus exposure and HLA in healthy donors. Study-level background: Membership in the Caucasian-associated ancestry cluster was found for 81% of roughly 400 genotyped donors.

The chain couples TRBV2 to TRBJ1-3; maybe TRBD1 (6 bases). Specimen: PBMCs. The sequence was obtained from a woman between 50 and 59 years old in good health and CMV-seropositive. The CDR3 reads CASRGRDNSGNTIYF. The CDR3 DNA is TGTGCCAGCAGGGGCCGGGACAACTCTGGAAACACCATATATTTT.